The next 8 T cell receptor beta chains were all read from a single sample in a study of beta chain features in type 1 diabetes. General study findings and limits: Moderate but significant shortening of TCRB CDR3s was recorded in all four CD4+ subsets from Type 1 diabetes patients.

These receptors lack a known antigen. Of the isolated RNA, all was reverse transcribed, and so the sequenced material was expressed TCRB transcripts. Measured with immunoSEQ multiplex PCR; TCRdb has only the in-frame clones, and not every one. The sample holds 160,000 or so clones; approximately 62% are singletons and the top ten take about 0.1%. Sequenced: naive CD4+ T cells from blood. The receptors were gathered from a man aged 25-45 years with type 1 diabetes.

The rearrangement uses TRBV7-2 and TRBJ2-3, with 9 bases lining up with TRBD1. This CDR3 is built from 15 residues. Trimming at V came to 5 bases and at J to 6 bases, leaving 9 bases not matched to a gene. Per germline, CDR1 SGHTA and CDR2 FQGNSA. Here the CDR3 DNA reads TGTGCCAGCAGCCCACCACGGGACAGGGTGGATACGCAGTATTTT. This gives the protein CASSPPRDRVDTQYF.

The genes are TRBV14 and TRBJ2-3; D gene ambiguous. This CDR3 region has 14 residues. With 6 bases removed from V and 0 bases from J, the gap between germline ends came to 10 bases. Germline values: CDR1 SGHDN, CDR2 FVKESK. CDR3 nucleotide sequence: TGTGCCAGCAGGCTGCGTCAGAGCACAGATACGCAGTATTTT. Its protein product is CASRLRQSTDTQYF.

This chain connects TRBV18 to TRBJ2-7, with unresolved D. The CDR3 is 15 amino acids. V was cut by 6 bases and J by 3 bases, with 18 bases left in between. Germline V lookup: CDR1 KGHSH, CDR2 LQKENI. In DNA, the CDR3 is TGTGCCAGCTCTCCGGTACAGACTTACAACTACGAGCAGTACTTC. Translated, it gives CASSPVQTYNYEQYF.

The J gene is TRBJ2-4, the V gene TRBV9, with 7 bases that match TRBD1. V shed 3 bases and J 3 bases; nucleotides not matched to a gene: 3. CDR1 and CDR2 (germline): SGDLS, YYNGEE. This CDR3 spans 14 amino acids. CDR3 coding DNA: TGTGCCAGCAGCGACGGGACAGTCAAAAACATTCAGTACTTC. Its protein is CASSDGTVKNIQYF.

V is TRBV30 and J is TRBJ2-1, with a weak D call TRBD2 (5 bases). The CDR3 contains 16 residues. V lost 4 bases and J lost 0, with 16 bases in between. Germline V gives CDR1 GTSNPN, CDR2 SVGIG (reference sequence). This chain's CDR3 is CAWNGVAGSSYNEQFF. CDR3 DNA: TGTGCCTGGAATGGAGTTGCGGGCAGCTCCTACAATGAGCAGTTCTTC. The entire variable domain, with the rest obtained from reference TRBV30 and TRBJ2-1, is as follows: SQTIHQWPATLVQPVGSPLSLECTVEGTSNPNLYWYRQAAGRGLQLLFYSVGIGQISSEVPQNLSASRPQDRQFILSSKKLLLSDSGFYLCAWNGVAGSSYNEQFFGPGTRLTVL.

CDR3 sequence reads: CASSVWGDTQYF. CDR3 sequence (DNA): TGTGCCAGCAGCGTCTGGGGTGATACGCAGTATTTT. V gene TRBV11-2 combines with J gene TRBJ2-3, with unresolved D. CDR3 size: 12 residues. Germline lookup yields CDR1 SGHAT and CDR2 FQNNGV. V lost 5 bases to trimming and J lost 6 bases, with 9 bases between them.

The V and J genes are TRBV13 and TRBJ2-7; weak D call: TRBD1 (5 bases). Trimming removed 5 bases at V and 9 bases at J, with 14 bases between. The CDR3 is 12 amino acids. CDR1 is PRHDT and CDR2 is FYEKMQ in the germline V gene (reference sequence). The CDR3: CASSQPSGWQYF. The CDR3 coding sequence is TGTGCCAGCAGCCAACCCTCAGGGTGGCAGTACTTC.

This clone is a singleton in its sample. The chain carries TRBV7-9 and TRBJ1-2; the D gene is possibly TRBD1 (6 bases). The ends were cut back, 5 bases at V and 4 bases at J, with 14 bases in the middle. Germline values: CDR1 SEHNR, CDR2 FQNEAQ (reference sequence). The CDR3 spans 14 residues. CDR3 amino acids: CASSLIQGSYGYTF. The DNA for the CDR3 is TGTGCCAGCAGCCTAATACAGGGTAGCTATGGCTACACCTTC.